The T cell receptor beta chain under discussion was sequenced for a study of shared clonotypes between healthy human individuals. Germline CDR1 KGHSH, CDR2 LQKENI. V gave up 3 bases and J gave up 4 bases; unmatched junction bases: 4. This CDR3 region has 15 residues. Assay used: immunoSEQ multiplex PCR; TCRdb lists only in-frame clones, some missing. Altogether roughly 2.2 million clones are present, just over 90% being singletons, with the ten largest covering under 0.45%. Of note for this clone: The antigen is undetermined.

General study findings and limits: Shared clonotypes across all four donors exceeded non-shared ones in generation probability.

Sequencing was performed on naive CD4+ T cells from PBMCs. Subset: CD45RA+ positively selected. This receptor was taken from a man younger than 35 in good health. Some clones in this sample may be carry-over from other donors' samples. This rearrangement joins TRBV18 to TRBJ1-3, with TRBD1 identical over 9 bases. This CDR3 is CASSPGQGLGNTIYF. The DNA for the CDR3 is TGTGCCAGCTCACCGGGACAGGGATTGGGAAACACCATATATTTT. Filled out from reference TRBV18 and TRBJ1-3, the complete variable domain reads NAGVMQNPRHLVRRRGQEARLRCSPMKGHSHVYWYRQLPEEGLKFMVYLQKENIIDESGMPKERFSAEFPKEGPSILRIQQVVRGDSAAYFCASSPGQGLGNTIYFGEGSWLTVV.